This is a list of T cell receptor beta chains from one sample in a study of T cells in Graves' hyperthyroidism and ophthalmopathy. TCRdb reprocessed the multiplex PCR reads with MiXCR, giving one entry per CDR3 protein. The repertoire has roughly 650,000 distinct CDR3 sequences, approximately 16% of them found once; the top ten carry roughly 3.3%. Sequencing was carried out using blood. These receptors came from a woman between 35 and 50 years old with Graves' ophthalmopathy. The CDR3 runs from the conserved cysteine through the conserved F or W. Fields, in order: clone size, J gene, D gene, CDR3 length, V gene, CDR3 DNA, CDR3 protein. A D gene is named only where the DNA matches it firmly. Clone size is given for some rows only: seen once, a few or many times, or a class if the clone is expanded.

size: few
J: TRBJ2-1
D: TRBD2
length: 16
V: TRBV20-1
DNA: TGCAGTGCTAGAGGGGCGGTAGCGGGAGGGCTCAATGAGCAGTTCTTC
CDR3: CSARGAVAGGLNEQFF

size: few
J: TRBJ2-1
D: NA
length: 14
V: TRBV14
DNA: TGTGCCAGCAGCCAACCCAACAGGGACAATGAGCAGTTCTTC
CDR3: CASSQPNRDNEQFF

size: NA
J: TRBJ2-2
D: TRBD2
length: 16
V: TRBV2
DNA: TGTGCCAGCAGCCGACTAGCGGGAGCAAACACCGGGGAGCTGTTTTTT
CDR3: CASSRLAGANTGELFF

size: many
J: TRBJ2-3
D: NA
length: 16
V: TRBV5-1
DNA: TGCGCCAGCACCCATGTGGGGGCAACGAGCACAGATACGCAGTATTTT
CDR3: CASTHVGATSTDTQYF

size: many
J: TRBJ1-6
D: TRBD1
length: 14
V: TRBV7-9
DNA: TGTGCCAGCAGCTTAAGGGACAGGAGCTCACCCCTCCACTTT
CDR3: CASSLRDRSSPLHF

size: many
J: TRBJ2-1
D: NA
length: 13
V: TRBV6-1
DNA: TGTGCCCTACAACGAGACAGCTACAATGAGCAGTTCTTC
CDR3: CALQRDSYNEQFF

size: many
J: TRBJ2-5
D: NA
length: 12
V: TRBV12-3/TRBV12-4
DNA: TGTGCCAGCAAAGGGACACAAGAGACCCAGTACTTC
CDR3: CASKGTQETQYF

size: NA
J: TRBJ2-2
D: TRBD1
length: 15
V: TRBV6-1
DNA: TGTGCCGCAACCAGACAGGGTGGGAACACCGGGGAGCTGTTTTTT
CDR3: CAATRQGGNTGELFF

size: few
J: TRBJ2-7
D: TRBD2
length: 14
V: TRBV6-1
DNA: TGTGCCAGCAGACTAGCGGGTGCGTCCTACGAGCAGTACTTC
CDR3: CASRLAGASYEQYF

size: many
J: TRBJ2-1
D: NA
length: 17
V: TRBV2
DNA: TGTGCCAGCAGTGCGAGCAGGTGGAGCGGGCGCTACAATGAGCAGTTCTTC
CDR3: CASSASRWSGRYNEQFF

size: few
J: TRBJ2-4
D: NA
length: 13
V: TRBV6-5
DNA: TGTGCCAGCAGTTATGGCGTGGCGGGCATTCAGTACTTC
CDR3: CASSYGVAGIQYF

size: NA
J: TRBJ2-2
D: TRBD1
length: 16
V: TRBV10-3
DNA: TGTGCCATCAGTGGACGGACAGGGGTTAACACCGGGGAGCTGTTTTTT
CDR3: CAISGRTGVNTGELFF

size: many
J: TRBJ2-1
D: NA
length: 14
V: TRBV5-5
DNA: TGTGCCAGCAGCTCACAGGGCTACCTCGGTGAGCAGTTCTTC
CDR3: CASSSQGYLGEQFF

size: once
J: TRBJ2-3
D: TRBD2
length: 16
V: TRBV19
DNA: TGTGCCAGTAGTATCGTCGCGGGAGGAGGAACAGATACGCAGTATTTT
CDR3: CASSIVAGGGTDTQYF

size: many
J: TRBJ1-6
D: NA
length: 13
V: TRBV10-3
DNA: TGTGCCATCAGTGAAATGGGTAATTCACCCCTCCACTTT
CDR3: CAISEMGNSPLHF

size: NA
J: TRBJ2-1
D: NA
length: 13
V: TRBV2
DNA: TGTGCCAGCAGCCCCCCGGTGGACAATGAGCAGCTCTTC
CDR3: CASSPPVDNEQLF

size: NA
J: TRBJ2-5
D: TRBD2
length: 15
V: TRBV20-1
DNA: TGCAGTGCTAGAGGGCCTAGCGGGAGGGAAGAGACCCAGTACTTC
CDR3: CSARGPSGREETQYF

size: NA
J: TRBJ1-2
D: NA
length: 13
V: TRBV29-1
DNA: TGCAGCGTTGAAGACGAGACTTACTATGGCTACACCTTC
CDR3: CSVEDETYYGYTF

size: few
J: TRBJ1-2
D: TRBD1
length: 14
V: TRBV6-1
DNA: TGTGCCAGCAGCCAGACAGGGGCAAACTATGGCTACACCTTC
CDR3: CASSQTGANYGYTF

size: NA
J: TRBJ2-7
D: NA
length: 13
V: TRBV7-2
DNA: TGTGCCAGCAGCTTAGCTGAGGACTACGAGCAGTACTTC
CDR3: CASSLAEDYEQYF

size: NA
J: TRBJ2-3
D: NA
length: 17
V: TRBV3-1
DNA: TGTGCCAGCAGCCAACGCCGGGGTCGAGGGGGCACAGATACGCAGTATTTT
CDR3: CASSQRRGRGGTDTQYF

size: many
J: TRBJ1-6
D: NA
length: 11
V: TRBV2
DNA: TGTGCCAGCAGTGTTCATTCACCCCTCCACTTT
CDR3: CASSVHSPLHF

size: many
J: TRBJ1-2
D: TRBD1
length: 15
V: TRBV27
DNA: TGTGCCAGCAGTTTAAGTGGACAGGACCTTTATGGCTACACCTTC
CDR3: CASSLSGQDLYGYTF

size: NA
J: TRBJ1-6
D: NA
length: 15
V: TRBV20-1
DNA: TGCAGTGCTAGAGATCCTCACGGGACTAATTCACCCCTCCACTTT
CDR3: CSARDPHGTNSPLHF

size: many
J: TRBJ2-4
D: NA
length: 15
V: TRBV12-5
DNA: TGTGCTAGTGGTTTGGGAGGTTTTAACAAAAACATTCAGTACTTC
CDR3: CASGLGGFNKNIQYF

size: many
J: TRBJ2-1
D: TRBD2
length: 14
V: TRBV2
DNA: TGTGCCAGCAGCGGGACTAGCGCCTACAATGAGCAGTTCTTC
CDR3: CASSGTSAYNEQFF

size: NA
J: TRBJ2-4
D: NA
length: 17
V: TRBV12-3/TRBV12-4
DNA: TGTGCCAGCAGTTTGTACCGCAGGGGCCTAGCCAAAAACATTCAGTACTTC
CDR3: CASSLYRRGLAKNIQYF

size: few
J: TRBJ2-3
D: NA
length: 15
V: TRBV7-9
DNA: TGTGCCAGCAGCTCCCGGGTTGAGGGCTCAGATACGCAGTATTTT
CDR3: CASSSRVEGSDTQYF

size: NA
J: TRBJ2-3
D: NA
length: 15
V: TRBV5-4
DNA: TGTGCCAGCAGCTTATCGGTCGGAGTTTCAGATACGCAGTATTTT
CDR3: CASSLSVGVSDTQYF

size: NA
J: TRBJ1-6
D: TRBD1
length: 14
V: TRBV6-1
DNA: TGTGCCAGCACCGATACAGGGGCAAATTCACCCCTCCACTTT
CDR3: CASTDTGANSPLHF

size: few
J: TRBJ1-4
D: TRBD1
length: 14
V: TRBV12-3/TRBV12-4
DNA: TGTGCCAGCAAGCTGGGACAGACTAATGAAAAACTGTTTTTT
CDR3: CASKLGQTNEKLFF

size: many
J: TRBJ2-7
D: NA
length: 12
V: TRBV30
DNA: TGTGCCTGGATTATTTCCCCCTACGAGCAGTACTTC
CDR3: CAWIISPYEQYF

size: many
J: TRBJ2-1
D: NA
length: 11
V: TRBV18
DNA: TGTGCCAGCTCACCGGAAGCTGAGCAGTTCTTC
CDR3: CASSPEAEQFF

size: few
J: TRBJ2-3
D: NA
length: 11
V: TRBV27
DNA: TGTGCCAGCAGGACAGGAAGGGCGCAGTATTTT
CDR3: CASRTGRAQYF

size: NA
J: TRBJ2-2
D: NA
length: 16
V: TRBV18
DNA: TGTGCCAGCTCACGTCGGGGGTCCGAGTCAGCCGGGGAGCTGTTTTTT
CDR3: CASSRRGSESAGELFF

size: few
J: TRBJ1-2
D: NA
length: 15
V: TRBV12-3/TRBV12-4
DNA: TGTGCCAGCAGTTTCGGACGGGGATTGACCTATGGCTACACCTTC
CDR3: CASSFGRGLTYGYTF

size: NA
J: TRBJ1-5
D: TRBD1
length: 15
V: TRBV10-3
DNA: TGTGCCATCAGCTCCGGGACAGAGAGCAATCAGCCCCAGCATTTT
CDR3: CAISSGTESNQPQHF

size: NA
J: TRBJ2-7
D: TRBD1
length: 17
V: TRBV20-1
DNA: TGCAGTGCTAGACAGATTCTCCGGGACAGGCTTACCTACGAGCAGTACTTC
CDR3: CSARQILRDRLTYEQYF

size: many
J: TRBJ2-5
D: NA
length: 13
V: TRBV20-1
DNA: TGCAGTGCTAGAAGGCACGCCCAAGAGACCCAGTACTTC
CDR3: CSARRHAQETQYF

size: many
J: TRBJ2-7
D: NA
length: 15
V: TRBV7-6
DNA: TGTGCCAGCAGCTTAGTGTCCGACTCCCGCTACGAGCAGTACTTC
CDR3: CASSLVSDSRYEQYF

size: few
J: TRBJ2-1
D: TRBD2
length: 15
V: TRBV11-3
DNA: TGTGCCAGCAGCTTGAGGGAGGGAACCTACAATGAGCAGTTCTTC
CDR3: CASSLREGTYNEQFF

size: NA
J: TRBJ2-2
D: NA
length: 15
V: TRBV5-1
DNA: TGCGCCAGCAGCTTGCAACTGGGGGACACCGGGGAGCTGTTTTTT
CDR3: CASSLQLGDTGELFF

size: few
J: TRBJ2-7
D: NA
length: 13
V: TRBV19
DNA: TGTGCCAGTAGTACGGGACATTCTTCCGAGCAGTACTTC
CDR3: CASSTGHSSEQYF

size: once
J: TRBJ1-1
D: NA
length: 12
V: TRBV19
DNA: TGTGCCAGTAGTATAGCACAGAGTGAAGCTTTCTTT
CDR3: CASSIAQSEAFF

size: NA
J: TRBJ2-5
D: TRBD2
length: 16
V: TRBV12-3/TRBV12-4
DNA: TGTGCCAGCAGCAAGGGACTAGCGGGGGCTCAAGAGACCCAGTACTTC
CDR3: CASSKGLAGAQETQYF

size: many
J: TRBJ2-5
D: TRBD2
length: 14
V: TRBV7-2
DNA: TGTGCCAGCAGCTTAGAATTAGCGGGAGGGTGGAAGTACTTC
CDR3: CASSLELAGGWKYF